Listed here are 23 T cell receptor beta chains from one sample, sequenced in a study of control samples from healthy donors and cancer patients. Data came from immunoSEQ multiplex PCR; TCRdb stores just in-frame clones and leaves some out. The repertoire holds under 150,000 clones, approximately 94% seen once, with 3.6% in the top ten. Sequenced sample: blood. These receptors were taken from a man aged 25-45 years in good health.

Remarks on this clone: No conserved phenylalanine or tryptophan is present at the end of the CDR3, so a read error is the likely explanation. No DNA is shown, since the ends of the CDR3 on it are uncertain; the CDR3 is the one TCRdb lists. This chain joins TRBV6-5 and TRBJ1-1; the table's D call, TRBD1, has no DNA check behind it. The germline CDR1 and CDR2 sequences are MNHEY and SVGAGI. The length of the CDR3 is 10 amino acids, counting both ends. This chain's CDR3 is CASKIRLWGH.

This sequence joins TRBV4-3 and TRBJ2-7, with 10 bases fitting TRBD1. The trim removed 1 base at V and 4 bases at J, leaving 10 bases unmatched. In germline, CDR1 is LGHNA, CDR2 YSLEER. CDR3 length: 17 amino acids. The CDR3 bases are TGCGCCAGCAGCCAAGCCCTGACCGGGACAGGGGTTTACGAGCAGTACTTC. The encoded protein is CASSQALTGTGVYEQYF.

On this clone itself: This CDR3 is also generated by other DNA sequences in the sample. The chain joins TRBV30 to TRBJ1-6, with D uncertain. The CDR3 spans 13 residues. V lost 0 bases and J lost 10, with 10 bases in between. Germline values: CDR1 GTSNPN, CDR2 SVGIG (reference sequence). The CDR3 sequence: CAWSVDGRSPLHF. CDR3 coding DNA: TGTGCCTGGAGTGTAGATGGTCGATCACCCCTCCACTTT.

The V and J genes are TRBV5-1 and TRBJ2-1, with a weak D call TRBD2 (6 bases). Germline V gene lookup returns CDR1 SGHRS and CDR2 YFSETQ. Trimming took 4 bases from V and 3 from J, leaving 11 bases between them. This CDR3 region has 14 residues. CDR3 in amino acids: CASSADGGYNEQFF. In DNA form, the CDR3 reads TGCGCCAGCAGCGCGGACGGGGGCTACAATGAGCAGTTCTTC.

The gene calls are TRBV5-1 and TRBJ1-5; D is ambiguous. The CDR3 totals 13 residues. V was cut by 4 bases and J by 4 bases, with 9 bases left in between. CDR1 and CDR2 (germline): SGHRS, YFSETQ. CDR3 amino acids: CASSETENQPQHF. CDR3 nucleotides: TGCGCCAGCAGCGAAACAGAGAATCAGCCCCAGCATTTT. The variable domain in full, with the rest retrieved from reference TRBV5-1 and TRBJ1-5, is KAGVTQTPRYLIKTRGQQVTLSCSPISGHRSVSWYQQTPGQGLQFLFEYFSETQRNKGNFPGRFSGRQFSNSRSEMNVSTLELGDSALYLCASSETENQPQHFGDGTRLSIL.

This chain links TRBV19 with TRBJ1-5, with 9 bases that match TRBD1. Trimming took 6 bases from V and 3 from J; bases not matched to a gene: 3. Germline CDR1 is LNHDA and CDR2 is SQIVND (reference sequence). This CDR3 is 14 amino acids long. This CDR3 is CASSGTGPNQPQHF. The DNA for the CDR3 is TGTGCCAGTAGCGGGACAGGGCCCAATCAGCCCCAGCATTTT. Looking up the rest from reference TRBV19 and TRBJ1-5 gives the full variable domain: DGGITQSPKYLFRKEGQNVTLSCEQNLNHDAMYWYRQDPGQGLRLIYYSQIVNDFQKGDIAEGYSVSREKKESFPLTVTSAQKNPTAFYLCASSGTGPNQPQHFGDGTRLSIL.

This sequence joins TRBV6-2 or TRBV6-3 and TRBJ2-2; 10 nucleotides align to TRBD2. CDR3 length: 16 amino acids. Germline V gene sequence: CDR1 MNHEY, CDR2 SVGEGT. J lost 8 bases, V lost 5 bases, and 11 bases had no gene match. The chain's CDR3 is CASSPLAGRKVGELFF. The CDR3 coding sequence is TGTGCCAGCAGTCCACTAGCGGGACGCAAGGTGGGGGAGCTGTTTTTT.

V usage is TRBV6-6 and J usage is TRBJ1-2; D not certain. V lost 2 bases to trimming and J lost 0 bases, with 4 bases between them. Germline V gene lookup returns CDR1 MNHNY and CDR2 SVGAGI (reference sequence). The CDR3 loop spans 13 amino acids. The CDR3 DNA sequence: TGTGCCAGCAGTTACGAAGCTAACTATGGCTACACCTTC. Protein sequence: CASSYEANYGYTF.

The chain has TRBV5-1 and TRBJ2-3; D may be TRBD2 (7 bases). The CDR3 runs 16 residues. Germline lookup yields CDR1 SGHRS and CDR2 YFSETQ. Deletions cut 0 bases from V and 2 bases from J, with 13 bases between. In DNA, the CDR3 is TGCGCCAGCAGCTTGGGGGTCGGGGGGCCCACAGATACGCAGTATTTT. Protein product: CASSLGVGGPTDTQYF. Full variable domain (rest looked up from reference TRBV5-1 and TRBJ2-3): KAGVTQTPRYLIKTRGQQVTLSCSPISGHRSVSWYQQTPGQGLQFLFEYFSETQRNKGNFPGRFSGRQFSNSRSEMNVSTLELGDSALYLCASSLGVGGPTDTQYFGPGTRLTVL.

The sample holds one count of this clone. The chain combines TRBV9 with TRBJ2-3; no reliable D call. Trimming removed 4 bases at V and 4 bases at J, with 7 bases between. The CDR3 totals 12 residues. Germline V lookup: CDR1 SGDLS, CDR2 YYNGEE. The CDR3 DNA is TGTGCCAGCAGCTCTCGTTCAGATACGCAGTATTTT. Amino acids: CASSSRSDTQYF.

V and J are TRBV5-1 and TRBJ2-1; D is unresolved. The CDR3 length is 15 residues. Trimming stripped 2 bases from V and 5 bases from J, with 14 bases between. CDR1 and CDR2 (germline): SGHRS, YFSETQ. CDR3 sequence (DNA): TGCGCCAGCAGCTTCGACCCTCCTCGGGACAATGAGCAGTTCTTC. It translates to CASSFDPPRDNEQFF. Looking up the rest from reference TRBV5-1 and TRBJ2-1 gives the full variable domain: KAGVTQTPRYLIKTRGQQVTLSCSPISGHRSVSWYQQTPGQGLQFLFEYFSETQRNKGNFPGRFSGRQFSNSRSEMNVSTLELGDSALYLCASSFDPPRDNEQFFGPGTRLTVL.

The V and J genes are TRBV9 and TRBJ2-1, with D perhaps TRBD1 (6 bases). V was clipped by 0 bases and J by 0 bases, with 16 bases between them. Germline V lookup: CDR1 SGDLS, CDR2 YYNGEE. This CDR3 contains 18 residues. CDR3 loop: CASSVASTGTASYNEQFF. Here the CDR3 DNA reads TGTGCCAGCAGCGTAGCTTCCACAGGGACCGCCTCCTACAATGAGCAGTTCTTC.

The V and J genes are TRBV2 and TRBJ1-1; no clear D gene. Germline assignment: CDR1 SNHLY and CDR2 FYNNEI. The CDR3 runs 12 residues. V lost 2 bases and J 7 bases, leaving 8 bases between the germline ends. The CDR3 protein is CASSEIYHEAFF. As DNA, the CDR3 is TGTGCCAGCAGTGAAATATACCATGAAGCTTTCTTT.

V and J are TRBV5-1 and TRBJ2-5, with 7 bases fitting TRBD1. Germline lookup yields CDR1 SGHRS and CDR2 YFSETQ. The CDR3 totals 13 residues. J was trimmed by 5 bases and V by 2 bases; bases with no gene match: 3. The CDR3 loop reads CASSLGGRETQYF. DNA of the CDR3: TGCGCCAGCAGCTTAGGGGGCAGGGAGACCCAGTACTTC. Full variable domain (remainder filled in from reference TRBV5-1 and TRBJ2-5): KAGVTQTPRYLIKTRGQQVTLSCSPISGHRSVSWYQQTPGQGLQFLFEYFSETQRNKGNFPGRFSGRQFSNSRSEMNVSTLELGDSALYLCASSLGGRETQYFGPGTRLLVL.

The chain recombines TRBV9 with TRBJ2-5; TRBD2 aligns across 7 bases. J lost 0 bases, V lost 5 bases, and 7 bases had no gene match. The CDR3 covers 15 residues. Per germline, CDR1 SGDLS and CDR2 YYNGEE. CDR3 coding DNA: TGTGCCAGCAGTAAAGCGGGGCAATACCAAGAGACCCAGTACTTC. Its protein is CASSKAGQYQETQYF.

The chain links TRBV7-2 to TRBJ2-3; the D gene could be TRBD1 or TRBD2 (6 bases each). This CDR3 has 15 residues. In germline, CDR1 is SGHTA, CDR2 FQGNSA. V shed 0 bases and J shed 4 bases, with 11 bases lying between them. The DNA for the CDR3 is TGTGCCAGCAGCTTAGCGGGGGGCCCCGCAGATACGCAGTATTTT. This sequence encodes CASSLAGGPADTQYF.

This clone was seen just once. The chain uses TRBV29-1 and TRBJ2-7; TRBD2 matches at 8 bases. V trimming: 5 bases; J trimming: 6 bases; junction bases outside the gene matches: 9. The CDR3 totals 13 residues. Germline values: CDR1 SQVTM, CDR2 ANQGSEA. The CDR3 DNA follows: TGCAGCGTTTCCGCGGGACTAGTCTTCGAGCAGTACTTC. Its translation is CSVSAGLVFEQYF.

The J gene is TRBJ1-2, the V gene TRBV6-2 or TRBV6-3, with TRBD1 matching 8 bases. CDR3 length equals 16 residues. The germline gives CDR1 MNHEY, CDR2 SVGEGT. The V gene end was trimmed by 2 bases and the J gene end by 7 bases; junction bases not matched to a gene: 12. The CDR3 is CASSYGAGTGAVGYTF. CDR3 bases: TGTGCCAGCAGTTACGGGGCCGGGACAGGCGCCGTTGGCTACACCTTC.

The chain has TRBV4-3 and TRBJ2-5, with no clear D. The CDR3 contains 15 residues. Germline loops: CDR1 LGHNA, CDR2 YSLEER. Trimming shortened V by 0 bases and J by 5 bases, and 13 bases separated the two germline ends. The DNA of the CDR3 is TGCGCCAGCAGCCAAGATTCGTCCAGTATGGAGACCCAGTACTTC. Its protein is CASSQDSSSMETQYF.

The rearrangement links TRBV12-3 or TRBV12-4 to TRBJ2-7; D gene uncertain. The CDR3 is 13 residues long. V was trimmed by 2 bases and J by 3 bases, leaving 8 bases between them. The CDR3 bases are TGTGCCAGCAGTTTACGGAACAACTACGAGCAGTACTTC. Residues: CASSLRNNYEQYF.

The chain couples TRBV5-4 to TRBJ2-7; the D is unclear. Per germline, CDR1 SGHNT and CDR2 YYREEE (reference sequence). The CDR3 has 15 residues. V lost 0 bases to trimming and J lost 3 bases, with 13 bases between them. The chain's CDR3 is CASSLESVPGYEQYF. CDR3 nucleotide sequence: TGTGCCAGCAGCTTGGAGAGCGTCCCGGGCTACGAGCAGTACTTC.

The chain uses TRBV2 and TRBJ2-3, with 7 bases identical to TRBD2. J gave up 3 bases and V 6 bases, and 12 bases lay outside the gene matches. Germline CDR1 and CDR2: SNHLY and FYNNEI. The length of the CDR3 is 16 residues. This CDR3 reads CASSPSPSGGTDTQYF. CDR3 sequence (DNA): TGTGCCAGCAGCCCCAGCCCTAGCGGTGGGACAGATACGCAGTATTTT.

This sequence joins TRBV19 and TRBJ1-3, with D uncertain. Trimming took off 6 bases at V and 0 bases at J, with 21 bases between the two ends. Germline V gene data show CDR1 as LNHDA and CDR2 as SQIVND (reference sequence). The length of the CDR3 is 18 residues. CDR3 DNA: TGTGCCAGTAGAGGACCCCCCGGAGACCCGCACTCTGGAAACACCATATATTTT. Translated: CASRGPPGDPHSGNTIYF. The full variable domain, its missing parts supplied by reference TRBV19 and TRBJ1-3, is DGGITQSPKYLFRKEGQNVTLSCEQNLNHDAMYWYRQDPGQGLRLIYYSQIVNDFQKGDIAEGYSVSREKKESFPLTVTSAQKNPTAFYLCASRGPPGDPHSGNTIYFGEGSWLTVV.